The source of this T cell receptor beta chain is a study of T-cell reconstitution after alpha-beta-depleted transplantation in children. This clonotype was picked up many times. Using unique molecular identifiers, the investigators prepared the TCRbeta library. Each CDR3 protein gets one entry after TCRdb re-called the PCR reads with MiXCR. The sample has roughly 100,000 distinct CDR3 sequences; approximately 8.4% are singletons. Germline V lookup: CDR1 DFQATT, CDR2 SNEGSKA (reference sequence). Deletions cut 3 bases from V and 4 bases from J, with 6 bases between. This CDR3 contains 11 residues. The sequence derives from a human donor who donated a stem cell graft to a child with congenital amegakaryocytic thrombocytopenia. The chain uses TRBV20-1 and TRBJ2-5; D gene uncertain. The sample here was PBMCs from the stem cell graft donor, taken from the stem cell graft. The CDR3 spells CSARMLETQYF. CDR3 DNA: TGCAGTGCTAGGATGCTAGAGACCCAGTACTTC.